The present T cell receptor (beta chain) was sequenced within a study of tumor-infiltrating lymphocytes in primary liver carcinoma. Germline CDR1 is MDHEN and CDR2 is SYDVKM. CDR3 size: 13 residues. With 400 to 550 ng total RNA as template and a constant-region primer, TCR beta cDNA was made. ARM-PCR was slightly modified, and three nested multiplex PCR rounds with it gave rise to the TCR beta libraries. Rounds one and two of PCR, each of roughly 10 cycles, were primed with TRBV1-TRBV30 forward primers and a C-beta reverse primer. Using its own MiXCR run on the multiplex PCR reads, TCRdb lists one record per CDR3 protein. Altogether 100,000 or so distinct CDR3 sequences are present, 55% to 75% being singletons, with the ten largest covering roughly 10%. From 20-30 mg of unsorted bulk tissue, DNA and RNA were co-extracted together. Turning to this clonotype: At one of its ends the junction is not consistent with the germline gene, which may arise from a read error.

The chain joins TRBV28 to TRBJ2-7; TRBD1 aligns across 7 bases. The sequenced sample was liver tumor tissue from sampling region 5. The sample's subset: tumor region T5, tumor centre. This clonotype was obtained from a woman aged 60-75 years with primary liver carcinoma and hepatitis B virus infection. The CDR3 coding sequence is TGTGCCAACAGTCTTACAGGGGTCTACGAGCGGTACTTC. It specifies CANSLTGVYERYF.